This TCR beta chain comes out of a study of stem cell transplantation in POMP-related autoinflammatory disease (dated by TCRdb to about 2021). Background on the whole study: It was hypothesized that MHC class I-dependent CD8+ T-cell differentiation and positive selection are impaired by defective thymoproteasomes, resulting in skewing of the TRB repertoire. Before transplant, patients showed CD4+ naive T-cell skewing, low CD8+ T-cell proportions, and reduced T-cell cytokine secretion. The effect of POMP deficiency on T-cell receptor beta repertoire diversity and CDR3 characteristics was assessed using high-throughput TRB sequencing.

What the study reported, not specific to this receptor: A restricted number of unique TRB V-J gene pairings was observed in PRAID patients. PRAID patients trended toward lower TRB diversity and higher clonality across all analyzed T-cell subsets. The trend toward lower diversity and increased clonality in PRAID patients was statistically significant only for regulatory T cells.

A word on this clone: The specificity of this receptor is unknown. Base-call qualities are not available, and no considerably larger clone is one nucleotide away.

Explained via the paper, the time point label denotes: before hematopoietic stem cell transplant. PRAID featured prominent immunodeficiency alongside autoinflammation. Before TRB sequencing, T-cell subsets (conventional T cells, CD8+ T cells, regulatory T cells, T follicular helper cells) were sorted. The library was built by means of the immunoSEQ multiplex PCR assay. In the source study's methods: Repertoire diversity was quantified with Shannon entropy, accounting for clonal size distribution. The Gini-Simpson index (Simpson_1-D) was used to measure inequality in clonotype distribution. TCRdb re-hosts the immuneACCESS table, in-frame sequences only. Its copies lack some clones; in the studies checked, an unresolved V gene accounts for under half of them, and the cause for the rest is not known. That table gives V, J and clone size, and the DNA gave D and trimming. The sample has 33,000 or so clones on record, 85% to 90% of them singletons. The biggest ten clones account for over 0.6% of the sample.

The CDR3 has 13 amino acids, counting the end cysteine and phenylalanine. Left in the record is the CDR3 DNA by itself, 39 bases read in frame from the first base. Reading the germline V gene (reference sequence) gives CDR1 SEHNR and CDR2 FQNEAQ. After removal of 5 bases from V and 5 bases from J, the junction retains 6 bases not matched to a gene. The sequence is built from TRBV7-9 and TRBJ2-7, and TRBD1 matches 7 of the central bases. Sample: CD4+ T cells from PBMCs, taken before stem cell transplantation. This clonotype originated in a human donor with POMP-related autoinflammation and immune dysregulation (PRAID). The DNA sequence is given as TGTGCCAGCAGCCCTACAGGGGTCCACGAGCAGTACTTC. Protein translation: CASSPTGVHEQYF.